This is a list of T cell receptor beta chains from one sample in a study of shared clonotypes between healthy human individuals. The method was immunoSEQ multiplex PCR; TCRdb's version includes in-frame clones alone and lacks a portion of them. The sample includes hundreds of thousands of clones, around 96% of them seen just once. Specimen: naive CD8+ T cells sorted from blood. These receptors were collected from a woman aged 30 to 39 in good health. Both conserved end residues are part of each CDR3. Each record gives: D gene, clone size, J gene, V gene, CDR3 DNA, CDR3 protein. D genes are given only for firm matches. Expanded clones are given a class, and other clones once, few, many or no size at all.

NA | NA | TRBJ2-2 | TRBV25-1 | TGTGCCAGCAGTGAAGGGCGCGGTAGCACCGGGGAGCTGTTTTTT | CASSEGRGSTGELFF
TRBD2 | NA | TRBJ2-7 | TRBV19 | TGTGCCAGTAGTATAGTTAGCGGGAGTTTATACGAGCAGTACTTC | CASSIVSGSLYEQYF
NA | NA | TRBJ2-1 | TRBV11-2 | TGTGCCAGCAGCTTAGAGGGACTCTACAATGAGCAGTTCTTC | CASSLEGLYNEQFF
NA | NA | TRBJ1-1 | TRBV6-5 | TGTGCCAGCACCGAGCTGCTGCCCGACAGCACTGAAGCTTTCTTT | CASTELLPDSTEAFF
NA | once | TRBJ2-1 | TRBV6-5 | TGTGCCAGCAGTGCGGGGAGTCACAATGAGCAGTTCTTC | CASSAGSHNEQFF
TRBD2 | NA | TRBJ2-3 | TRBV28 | TGTGCCAGCAGTTTATTGGGCGGGAGTCGTACAGATACGCAGTATTTT | CASSLLGGSRTDTQYF
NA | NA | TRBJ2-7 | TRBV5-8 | TGTGCCAGCAGCCCGACGAATTTAAAACCAGCCTACGAGCAGTACTTC | CASSPTNLKPAYEQYF
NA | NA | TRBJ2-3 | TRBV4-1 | TGCGCCAGCAGCCAAGATGCTTTTCCGGGGACAGATACGCAGTATTTT | CASSQDAFPGTDTQYF
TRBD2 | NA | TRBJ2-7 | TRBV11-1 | TGTGCCAGCAGCCCGAGAGCTGCGGGAGCTTTAAACGAGCAGTACTTC | CASSPRAAGALNEQYF
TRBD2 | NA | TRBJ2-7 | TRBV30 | TGTGCCTGGAGTAAGCTAGCGGGAGGACACGAGCAGTACTTC | CAWSKLAGGHEQYF
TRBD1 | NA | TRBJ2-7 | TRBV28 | TGTGCCAGCAGTCCCGGGACAGGGGCCTACGAGCAGTACTTC | CASSPGTGAYEQYF
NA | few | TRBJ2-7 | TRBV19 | TGTGCCAGTAGTCTCGGTGGAACCTACGAGCAGTACTTC | CASSLGGTYEQYF
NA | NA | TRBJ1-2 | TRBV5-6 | TGTGCCAGCAGTCCGGAGAGTTACTATGGCTACACCTTC | CASSPESYYGYTF
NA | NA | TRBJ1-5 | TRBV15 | TGTGCCACACAGGTAGGGGGAACTGGATACGGCAATCAGCCCCAGCATTTT | CATQVGGTGYGNQPQHF
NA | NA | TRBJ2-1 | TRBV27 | TGTGCCAGCAGTCGATCCCTCCGTAATGAGCAGTTCTTC | CASSRSLRNEQFF
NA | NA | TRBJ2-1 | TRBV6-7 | TGTGCCAGCAGTTACTCCAAAGGGCCCGGAGGACCCTACAATGAGCAGTTCTTC | CASSYSKGPGGPYNEQFF
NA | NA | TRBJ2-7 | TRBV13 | TGTGCCAGCAGCGATAATAGGGGCGAGCAGTACTTC | CASSDNRGEQYF
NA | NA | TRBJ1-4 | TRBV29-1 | TGCAGCGTGGTACTTAATGAAAAACTGTTTTTT | CSVVLNEKLFF
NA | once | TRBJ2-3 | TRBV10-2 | TGCGCCAGCAAAGCGGGTGCTAGCACAGATACGCAGTATTTT | CASKAGASTDTQYF
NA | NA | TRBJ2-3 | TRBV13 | TGTGCCAGCAGCTTAGGTGCGGGAACGGCAGATACGCAGTATTTT | CASSLGAGTADTQYF
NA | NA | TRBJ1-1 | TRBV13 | TGTGCCAGCAGCTTAGTACAGGGGAACACTGAAGCTTTCTTT | CASSLVQGNTEAFF
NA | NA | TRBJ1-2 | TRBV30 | TGTGCCTGGAGTGTGGGGCCCGGAGATGGCTACACCTTC | CAWSVGPGDGYTF
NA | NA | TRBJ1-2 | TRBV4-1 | TGCGCCAGCAGCAAGTCGCAGGGAAGCGATGGCTACACCTTC | CASSKSQGSDGYTF
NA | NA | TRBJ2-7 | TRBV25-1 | TGTGCCAGCAGTGATTGCCCCCCCAACAACTCCTACGAGCAGTACTTC | CASSDCPPNNSYEQYF
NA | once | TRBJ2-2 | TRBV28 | TGTGCCAGCAGTAACGGATATGAACACCGGGGAGCTGTTTTT | CASSNGYEHRGAVF
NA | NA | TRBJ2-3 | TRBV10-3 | TGTGCCATCAGTGACCCGGGGAGGGGGAAAGCCACAGATACGCAGTATTTT | CAISDPGRGKATDTQYF
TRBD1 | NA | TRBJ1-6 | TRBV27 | TGTGCCAGCCAGACAGGGGGCGGATCACCCCTCCACTTT | CASQTGGGSPLHF
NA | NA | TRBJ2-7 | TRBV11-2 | TGTGCCAGCAGCTTAGGGGATTTTCAGGTTCCCCCCTACGAGCAGTACTTC | CASSLGDFQVPPYEQYF
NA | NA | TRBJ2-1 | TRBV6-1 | TGTGCCAGCAGTGAAGTCTATGAGCAGTTCTTC | CASSEVYEQFF
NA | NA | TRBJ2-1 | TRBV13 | TGTGCCAGCAGCTCCTTATCCGGGACAAGCAGACGTTCCTACAATGAGCAGTTCTTC | CASSSLSGTSRRSYNEQFF
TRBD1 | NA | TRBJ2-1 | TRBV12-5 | TGTGCTAGTGGTGCATGGGACAGGGTTTACAATGAGCAGTTCTTC | CASGAWDRVYNEQFF
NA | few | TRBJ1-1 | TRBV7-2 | TGTGCCAGCAGCCCAGGCGTCCTGATTGAAGCTTTCTTT | CASSPGVLIEAFF
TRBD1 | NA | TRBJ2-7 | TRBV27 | TGTGCCAGCAGTTACAGGGGGCCGGTTGCCTACGAGCAGTACTTC | CASSYRGPVAYEQYF
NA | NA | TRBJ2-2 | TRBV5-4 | TGTGCCAGCTCTTACACCGGGGAGCTGTTTTTT | CASSYTGELFF
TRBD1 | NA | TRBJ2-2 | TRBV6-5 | TGTGCCAGCAGTTACCACAGGGGGCGTACCGGGGAGCTGTTTTTT | CASSYHRGRTGELFF
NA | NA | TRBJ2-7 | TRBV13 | TGTGCCAGCAGCTTTGAGGTCTCCTACGAGCAGTACTTC | CASSFEVSYEQYF
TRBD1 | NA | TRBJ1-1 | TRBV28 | TGTGCCAGCAGTTCGCAGGGGGCGACTGAAGCTTTCTTT | CASSSQGATEAFF
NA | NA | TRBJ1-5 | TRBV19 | TGTGCCAGTAGTATGTACGGGACCTATCAGCCCCAGCATTTT | CASSMYGTYQPQHF
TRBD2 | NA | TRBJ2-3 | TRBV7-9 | TGTGCCAGCAGCTCAGGGACCCTAGCGGCCGGCACAGATACGCAGTATTTT | CASSSGTLAAGTDTQYF
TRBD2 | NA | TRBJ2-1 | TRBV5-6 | TGTGCCAGCAGCCCGGGACTACCGAGCTCCTACAATGAGCAGTTCTTC | CASSPGLPSSYNEQFF
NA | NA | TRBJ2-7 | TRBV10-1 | TGCGCCAGCAGTGGAAGTAGCGAGGGATACGAGCAGTACTTC | CASSGSSEGYEQYF
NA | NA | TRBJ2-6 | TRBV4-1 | TGCGCCAGCAGCCAACCGCTTTCTGGGGCCAACGTCCTGACTTTC | CASSQPLSGANVLTF
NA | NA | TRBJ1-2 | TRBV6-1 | TGTGCCAGCAGTGAAGCGGCAGAAAGGAACTATGGCTACACCTTC | CASSEAAERNYGYTF
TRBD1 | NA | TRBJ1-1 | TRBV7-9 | TGTGCCAGCAGCTTAGAACAGGGGGTGAGAACTGAAGCTTTCTTT | CASSLEQGVRTEAFF
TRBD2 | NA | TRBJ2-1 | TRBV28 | TGTGCCAGCAGCCCCCTAGCGGGAGCCCTGTACAATGAGCAGTTCTTC | CASSPLAGALYNEQFF
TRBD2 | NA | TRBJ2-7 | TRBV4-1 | TGCGCCAGCAGCCAAGGGCGGGGGACTGGCCTCGAGCAGTACTTC | CASSQGRGTGLEQYF
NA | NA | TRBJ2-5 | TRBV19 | TGTGCCAGTAGTGCCCTGCTCGGGGTACAAGAGACCCAGTACTTC | CASSALLGVQETQYF
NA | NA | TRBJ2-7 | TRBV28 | TGTGCCAGCAGCCATCACACGAACAAATTAACCTACGAGCAGTACTTC | CASSHHTNKLTYEQYF
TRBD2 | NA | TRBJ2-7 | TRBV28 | TGTGCCAGCGGGATTACGGGACTAGCGGGGGAGCAGTACTTC | CASGITGLAGEQYF
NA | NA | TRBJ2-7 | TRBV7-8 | TGTGCCAGCAGCGACGTGAGGGGCGAGCAGTACTTC | CASSDVRGEQYF
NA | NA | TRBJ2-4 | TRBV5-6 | TGTGCCAGCAGCCGGGACGGCGGCGACATTCAGTACTTC | CASSRDGGDIQYF
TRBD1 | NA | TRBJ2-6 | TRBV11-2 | TGTGCCAGCAGCTCAGGGACAGGGCTCTGGGCCAACGTCCTGACTTTC | CASSSGTGLWANVLTF
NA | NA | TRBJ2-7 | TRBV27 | TGTGCCAGCAGCCTCGGGACGACCTACGAGCAGTACTTC | CASSLGTTYEQYF